This T cell receptor (beta chain) was documented in a study of T cells after posttransplantation cyclophosphamide. Broader study findings: Recipient CMV seropositivity and CMV reactivation strongly tracked TRB clonality. Blood and skin or GI T cell repertoires showed limited TRB overlap. Donor CD8+ memory clones often dominated recipient blood repertoires at later times.

Using immunoSEQ multiplex PCR, the repertoire was profiled, and TCRdb retains in-frame clones only, with some absent. The sample shows some 7,900 clones, none of them appearing just once. By share of the sample, this clone is medium-sized. Its antigen is not identified. CDR1 is SGHTA, CDR2 FQGNSA, per germline. The V end lost 2 bases, the J end lost 3 bases, and 13 bases lay between the germline ends. This CDR3 has 15 amino acids. Busulfan-fludarabine conditioning, marrow transplant, and cyclophosphamide on days +3 and +4 were administered. The TCR originated in a male patient aged 30 to 39 who received an allogeneic stem cell transplant from an unrelated donor, was CMV-positive, and had acute and chronic GVHD. A share of the T cells may be of graft donor origin. Sequenced here: PBMCs, sampled after an allogeneic stem cell transplant with post-transplant cyclophosphamide. The chain joins TRBV7-2 to TRBJ1-1, with TRBD1 as a possible D gene (5 bases). The DNA of the CDR3 is TGTGCCAGCAGCTTAATCCTCGTAGGGGACACTGAAGCTTTCTTT. Encoded protein: CASSLILVGDTEAFF.